A single sample is the source of the 19 T cell receptor beta chains below, sequenced in a study of cytomegalovirus exposure and HLA in healthy donors. Amplification used 60 Vbeta primers and 13 Jbeta primers. The assay was immunoSEQ multiplex PCR, and TCRdb's table has in-frame clones only and misses some. This table holds some 110,000 clones, about 80% found once. Specimen: PBMCs. The receptors were gathered from a man in his forties or fifties in good health and CMV-seropositive.

Turning to this clone: An end of the junction differs from the germline gene, which may be a read error. The CDR3 coding sequence is TGTTCCAGCAGCTTCGCAGGGGGCAGCGCGAACACTGAAGCTTTCTTT. Residues: CSSSFAGGSANTEAFF. The chain combines TRBV7-9 with TRBJ1-1; 8 bases fit TRBD1. In germline, CDR1 is SEHNR, CDR2 FQNEAQ (reference sequence). The CDR3 totals 16 residues. The whole variable domain, filled in from reference TRBV7-9 and TRBJ1-1, reads DTGVSQNPRHKITKRGQNVTFRCDPISEHNRLYWYRQTLGQGPEFLTYFQNEAQLEKSRLLSDRFSAERPKGSFSTLEIQRTEQGDSAMYLCSSSFAGGSANTEAFFGQGTRLTVV.

The chain has TRBV15 and TRBJ2-1, with a possible D match to TRBD2 (5 bases). CDR3 length: 12 amino acids. Germline V CDR1 and CDR2: LNHNV, YYDKDF (reference sequence). Trimming took 5 bases from V and 7 from J, leaving 9 bases between them. The CDR3 DNA follows: TGTGCCACCAGCGGACTCTTAAATGAGCAGTTCTTC. Its translation is CATSGLLNEQFF.

The chain joins TRBV7-3 to TRBJ2-1; 10 bases agree with TRBD2. Germline loops: CDR1 SGHTA, CDR2 FQGTGA. The V gene end was trimmed by 4 bases and the J gene end by 0 bases; junction bases not matched to a gene: 18. This CDR3 comprises 21 residues. CDR3 amino acids: CASSYKPRLAGALSSYNEQFF. Written as DNA, the CDR3 is TGTGCCAGCAGCTACAAGCCCCGGCTAGCGGGGGCCTTAAGCTCCTACAATGAGCAGTTCTTC.

V is TRBV6-5 and J is TRBJ2-5, with TRBD2 as a possible D gene (5 bases). The CDR3 loop spans 15 amino acids. V was shortened by 1 base and J by 8 bases, with 17 bases between the two germline ends. The germline CDR1 and CDR2 sequences are MNHEY and SVGAGI. This CDR3 is CASSYFPGSRETQYF. In DNA, the CDR3 is TGTGCCAGCAGTTACTTCCCGGGGTCCCGTGAAACCCAGTACTTC.

CDR3 nucleotides: TGTGCCAGCAGCTTAAATCCCCTAGCGGAACAGTTCTTC. This codes for CASSLNPLAEQFF. The chain combines TRBV7-3 with TRBJ2-1; TRBD2 matches at 7 bases. This CDR3 contains 13 residues. Germline V gene sequence: CDR1 SGHTA, CDR2 FQGTGA. The trim removed 1 base at V and 13 bases at J, leaving 7 bases unmatched.

This clone was seen only once. J is TRBJ1-1 and V is TRBV7-2, with 8 bases matching TRBD1. CDR1 is SGHTA and CDR2 is FQGNSA in the germline V gene. The CDR3 contains 14 residues. The V gene end was trimmed by 6 bases and the J gene end by 0 bases; junction bases not matched to a gene: 3. CDR3 in DNA: TGTGCCAGCAGGCGGGACAGGCTGAACACTGAAGCTTTCTTT. This codes for CASRRDRLNTEAFF.

The chain recombines TRBV5-6 with TRBJ2-1; tentatively, D is TRBD1 (7 bases). The germline V gene has CDR1 SGHDT and CDR2 YYEEEE. The CDR3 totals 16 residues. With 4 bases removed from V and 5 bases from J, the gap between germline ends came to 19 bases. This CDR3 is CASSPNGGTGDNEQFF. For the CDR3, the DNA is TGTGCCAGCAGCCCGAACGGGGGCACAGGGGACAATGAGCAGTTCTTC.

This clone was seen only a few times. Other DNA sequences in the same sample also yield this CDR3. The chain is built from TRBV2 and TRBJ1-2, with 8 bases aligning to TRBD1. The CDR3 is 13 residues long. V shed 6 bases and J 2 bases; nucleotides not matched to a gene: 2. Germline V lookup: CDR1 SNHLY, CDR2 FYNNEI. The DNA for the CDR3 is TGTGCCAGCAGGGGACAGGCCAACTATGGCTACACCTTC. Translation: CASRGQANYGYTF.

The chain joins TRBV9 to TRBJ1-1; TRBD1 is a possible D gene (6 bases). Trimming stripped 4 bases from V and 0 bases from J, with 13 bases between. This CDR3 region has 15 residues. Germline V gives CDR1 SGDLS, CDR2 YYNGEE. This chain's CDR3 is CASSPYGQLNTEAFF. CDR3 nucleotides: TGTGCCAGCAGCCCCTACGGACAGCTGAACACTGAAGCTTTCTTT.

In its sample, this clone was seen once. This chain uses TRBV27 with TRBJ2-5, with TRBD1 as a possible D gene (6 bases). The last part of the DNA fits TRBJ2-7 better; the J call may be wrong. This CDR3 has 15 residues. Germline CDR1 MNHEY, CDR2 SMNVEV (reference sequence). The CDR3 spells CASSLSPGASYEQYF. For the CDR3, the DNA is TGTGCCAGCAGTTTATCTCCAGGGGCCTCCTACGAGCAGTACTTC.

The chain has TRBV5-8 and TRBJ1-6, with 8 bases fitting TRBD1. V shed 8 bases, J shed 0 bases, and the junction held 10 bases outside the gene matches. The CDR3 has 17 residues. Germline lookup yields CDR1 SGHTS and CDR2 YDEGEE. The CDR3: CASRTGRKFSYNSPLHF. In nucleotides, the CDR3 is TGTGCCAGTCGGACAGGGAGAAAGTTCTCCTATAATTCACCCCTCCACTTT.

The chain uses TRBV5-5 and TRBJ2-3; D perhaps matches TRBD2 (5 bases). The CDR3 runs to 14 residues. Trimming took 5 bases from V and 5 from J, leaving 15 bases between them. Germline CDR1 SGHKS, CDR2 YYEKEE (reference sequence). In DNA form, the CDR3 reads TGTGCCAGCAGTCCGCCTCACGCGGGAGATACGCAGTATTTT. Its protein is CASSPPHAGDTQYF.

This clone was counted only a few times. V usage is TRBV11-2 and J usage is TRBJ2-1; 8 bases line up with TRBD2. Unmatched junction bases numbered 5, after V lost 3 bases and J lost 4 bases. From germline, CDR1 is SGHAT and CDR2 FQNNGV. The CDR3 has 15 amino acids. The CDR3 DNA reads as TGTGCCAGCAGCTTCTTAGCGGGATATTACAATGAGCAGTTCTTC. This sequence encodes CASSFLAGYYNEQFF.

This sequence joins TRBV19 and TRBJ2-1; the match to TRBD1 covers 7 bases. Trimming cost V 7 bases and J 4 bases; bases outside gene matches: 10. The CDR3 runs 15 residues. CDR1 is LNHDA, CDR2 SQIVND, per germline (reference sequence). The CDR3 sequence is CASMVGDRVYNEQFF. The CDR3 DNA follows: TGTGCCAGTATGGTGGGGGACAGAGTATACAATGAGCAGTTCTTC.

The rearrangement uses TRBV19 and TRBJ1-1; the match to TRBD1 covers 8 bases. Germline CDR1 LNHDA, CDR2 SQIVND (reference sequence). V dropped 3 bases and J dropped 7; count of bases not matched to a gene: 16. CDR3 size: 17 residues. CDR3 DNA sequence: TGTGCCAGTAGTATCCCCCCCACGGGACAGGTGAACCTTGAAGCTTTCTTT. Translated, it gives CASSIPPTGQVNLEAFF. The whole variable domain, filled in from reference TRBV19 and TRBJ1-1, reads DGGITQSPKYLFRKEGQNVTLSCEQNLNHDAMYWYRQDPGQGLRLIYYSQIVNDFQKGDIAEGYSVSREKKESFPLTVTSAQKNPTAFYLCASSIPPTGQVNLEAFFGQGTRLTVV.

This rearrangement joins TRBV28 to TRBJ2-2; 7 bases agree with TRBD1. The CDR3 length is 16 residues. V lost 4 bases and J lost 3; bases outside the gene matches: 8. CDR1 is MDHEN, CDR2 SYDVKM, per germline. DNA of the CDR3: TGTGCCAGCAGTTACCCACAGGGGCGGGACACCGGGGAGCTGTTTTTT. Its translation: CASSYPQGRDTGELFF.

The chain joins TRBV10-3 to TRBJ2-1, with TRBD2 identical over 12 bases. J was trimmed by 8 bases and V by 5 bases; bases with no gene match: 7. Germline V gene data show CDR1 as ENHRY and CDR2 as SYGVKD. The CDR3 has 15 amino acids. The CDR3 bases are TGTGCCATCAGTCCTACTAGCGGGGGGACTGATGAGCAGTTCTTC. Translating it yields CAISPTSGGTDEQFF.

This rearrangement joins TRBV7-2 to TRBJ2-3, with 8 bases identical to TRBD2. The CDR3 loop spans 18 amino acids. V was clipped by 0 bases and J by 1 base; unmatched bases: 9. Germline V gene data show CDR1 as SGHTA and CDR2 as FQGNSA. The chain's CDR3 is CASSLAPPGTRGTDTQYF. Written as DNA, the CDR3 is TGTGCCAGCAGCTTAGCCCCCCCCGGGACTAGGGGCACAGATACGCAGTATTTT.

The J gene is TRBJ2-7, the V gene TRBV7-3; no clear D. Germline CDR1 SGHTA, CDR2 FQGTGA. V lost 2 bases and J 5 bases, leaving 13 bases between the germline ends. The CDR3 covers 14 residues. CDR3 in DNA: TGTGCCAGCAGCTTAGATGGGCCAGCCAACGAGCAGTACTTC. Encoded protein: CASSLDGPANEQYF.